This TCR beta chain is from a study of vaccination effects on CD4 cells after COVID-19. Study-wide findings and caveats: Common cold coronavirus cross-reactivity was shown by only 1 of 255 vaccine-induced clones in healthy vaccinees.

Details on this clone: The antigen remains unidentified.

Before sequencing took place, the ViraFEST assay used viral peptide pools to expand antigen-specific CD4+ T cells. The culture ran for roughly ten days before CD4+ T cells were isolated. Two doses of either BNT162b2 or mRNA-1273 were given to each participant. V shed 1 base and J 3 bases; nucleotides not matched to a gene: 1. This CDR3 is 15 amino acids long. Germline V gives CDR1 KGHDR, CDR2 SFDVKD. Profiling relied on immunoSEQ multiplex PCR, and the TCRdb table lists in-frame clones only, not all of them. The data contain 22,000 or so clones, 65% to 85% of them singletons. This TCR came from a human donor who received a COVID-19 vaccine. Source: CD4+ T cells from PBMCs cultured with HCoV-229E spike peptides, taken after COVID-19 vaccination. This chain uses TRBV24-1 with TRBJ2-7, with TRBD1 matching 11 bases. The CDR3 DNA sequence: TGTGCCACCAGTGATTTTGGGACAGGGGGCTACGAGCAGTACTTC. Protein sequence: CATSDFGTGGYEQYF.